The source of this T cell receptor beta chain is a study of long-term antiretroviral therapy in people with HIV. Study-wide background: Collection of the earliest samples took place about a decade ahead of the 2015 immediate-ART recommendation.

Germline assignment: CDR1 SEHNR and CDR2 FQNEAQ (reference sequence). The CDR3 contains 14 residues. V lost 5 bases and J 5 bases, leaving 12 bases between the germline ends. The assay used was immunoSEQ (version v3.0), run at survey level. Sequencing had a target that covered 40,000-50,000 T-cell genomes per sample. Sequenced by immunoSEQ multiplex PCR; TCRdb stores in-frame clones only, minus some. The data hold about 39,000 clones, with around 85% observed a single time. The source of this sequence is a woman aged 45-60 years with HIV. The chain recombines TRBV7-9 with TRBJ1-4; D not certain. Here the sequenced sample was unsorted PBMCs, taken 1.2 years after starting antiretroviral therapy. Here the CDR3 DNA reads TGTGCCAGCAGCCCGCAGACATTAAATGAAAAACTGTTTTTT. Its protein product is CASSPQTLNEKLFF.